This TCR beta chain was observed in a study of blood T cell repertoires in COVID-19. About the research overall: COVID-19 samples, acute and convalescent, were from the United States, Italy and Spain. In each case, the material was cDNA or gDNA derived from T cells, B-cell-depleted T cells, or PBMCs.

CDR3 size: 18 residues. The V end was cut by 5 bases, the J end by 0 bases, with 17 bases between. CDR1 is WSHSY and CDR2 is SAAADI in the germline V gene. TCRdb's copy holds only in-frame clones and misses some; the assay was immunoSEQ multiplex PCR. This repertoire shows some 160,000 clones, roughly 74% found once; its top ten account for around 13%. The J gene is TRBJ1-6, the V gene TRBV10-2; D is perhaps TRBD1 (6 bases). This receptor was taken from an elderly woman with acute or convalescent COVID-19. The sample was peripheral blood. This chain's CDR3 is CASSPGEGRGSYNSPLHF. CDR3 DNA: TGCGCCAGCAGTCCAGGGGAGGGGCGGGGCTCCTATAATTCACCCCTCCACTTT.